Listed here are 23 T cell receptor beta chains from one sample, sequenced in a study of blood T cell repertoires in COVID-19. Using immunoSEQ multiplex PCR, the repertoire was profiled, and TCRdb retains in-frame clones only, with some absent. The table has roughly 160,000 clones, roughly 80% seen once. Sequenced sample: PBMCs or T cells enriched from blood (not recorded which). The receptors shown here come from a woman aged 40 to 49 with acute COVID-19.

This chain links TRBV28 with TRBJ1-1; no definite D call. The CDR3 runs 12 residues. Trimming left V 8 bases short and J 0 bases short, with 7 bases between. The germline CDR1 and CDR2 sequences are MDHEN and SYDVKM. CDR3 loop: CASLGLNTEAFF. The CDR3 DNA follows: TGTGCCAGCCTCGGGTTGAACACTGAAGCTTTCTTT.

The genes are TRBV15 and TRBJ1-2, with D hard to call. This CDR3 spans 14 amino acids. Germline assignment: CDR1 LNHNV and CDR2 YYDKDF (reference sequence). The germline V and J ends were trimmed by 1 base and 1 base, with 7 bases remaining between them. CDR3: CATSRGANNYGYTF. In DNA form, the CDR3 reads TGTGCCACCAGCAGAGGGGCCAATAACTATGGCTACACCTTC.

The chain recombines TRBV18 with TRBJ2-3, with 8 bases identical to TRBD2. V was clipped by 6 bases and J by 2 bases; unmatched bases: 1. Germline CDR1 KGHSH, CDR2 LQKENI. The CDR3 covers 13 residues. CDR3 sequence: CASSREVTDTQYF. In DNA, the CDR3 is TGTGCCAGCTCGCGGGAGGTCACAGATACGCAGTATTTT.

The V and J genes are TRBV7-9 and TRBJ2-1; D not resolved. V lost 7 bases and J 5 bases, leaving 15 bases between the germline ends. Germline CDR1 SEHNR, CDR2 FQNEAQ (reference sequence). The CDR3 sequence is 14 residues long. CDR3 sequence (DNA): TGTGCCAGCACTCCGATGGTGAGGAACAATGAGCAGTTCTTC. Its protein is CASTPMVRNNEQFF.

This rearrangement joins TRBV18 to TRBJ2-7; D might be TRBD1 (6 bases). Trimming removed 1 base from V and 2 bases from J, with 18 bases in between. This CDR3 region has 17 residues. Germline CDR1 reads KGHSH; CDR2 reads LQKENI. The CDR3 region has the DNA TGTGCCAGCTCACCACTAACGTCCGGGACAAACGCCTACGAGCAGTACTTC. Translating gives CASSPLTSGTNAYEQYF.

V usage is TRBV30 and J usage is TRBJ1-6; 10 bases fit TRBD1. J lost 5 bases, V lost 0 bases, and 4 bases had no gene match. The CDR3 is 16 residues long. Germline lookup yields CDR1 GTSNPN and CDR2 SVGIG (reference sequence). This chain's CDR3 is CAWSVPGQGNNSPLHF. The CDR3 coding sequence is TGTGCCTGGAGTGTCCCGGGACAGGGGAATAATTCACCCCTCCACTTT.

V gene TRBV19 combines with J gene TRBJ2-3, with 10 bases lining up with TRBD1. This CDR3 has 15 residues. Germline loops: CDR1 LNHDA, CDR2 SQIVND (reference sequence). Trimming took 5 bases from V and 7 from J; bases not matched to a gene: 9. CDR3 sequence reads: CASSPPGQGLYTQYF. As DNA, the CDR3 is TGTGCCAGTAGTCCCCCGGGACAGGGGCTTTATACGCAGTATTTT.

CDR3 nucleotide sequence: TGTGCCAGCAGTTTAAATTCGGAGGAGCAGTTCTTC. This sequence encodes CASSLNSEEQFF. The rearrangement uses TRBV27 and TRBJ2-1; unclear D gene. Trimming shortened V by 2 bases and J by 10 bases, and 9 bases separated the two germline ends. This CDR3 is built from 12 residues. Per germline, CDR1 MNHEY and CDR2 SMNVEV (reference sequence).

This clone has ten or more counts. The V gene is TRBV19, the J gene TRBJ2-2, with TRBD2 identical over 9 bases. Losses at the gene ends were 1 base for V and 6 bases for J; bases not matched to a gene: 3. The CDR3 is 15 residues long. In germline, CDR1 is LNHDA, CDR2 SQIVND (reference sequence). The CDR3 nucleotides are TGTGCCAGTAGTATAGGCGGGAGGGCCCCCGGGGAGCTGTTTTTT. Amino acid sequence: CASSIGGRAPGELFF.

The chain is built from TRBV11-2 and TRBJ1-2; D remains ambiguous. CDR3 length: 15 amino acids. CDR1 SGHAT and CDR2 FQNNGV come from the germline V gene. V lost 3 bases and J lost 3, with 14 bases in between. CDR3 in DNA: TGTGCCAGCAGCTTCATGGGGAAGAGGGACTATGGCTACACCTTC. Its translation is CASSFMGKRDYGYTF.

The CDR3 reads CASSFRGRSTSYNEQFF. Here the CDR3 DNA reads TGTGCCAGCTCCTTCCGGGGGAGATCTACTTCCTACAATGAGCAGTTCTTC. The genes are TRBV2 and TRBJ2-1; weak D call: TRBD2 (6 bases). V gave up 8 bases and J gave up 1 base, with 21 bases separating them. The CDR3 length is 17 residues. Germline assignment: CDR1 SNHLY and CDR2 FYNNEI.

This clone was found a few times. The gene calls are TRBV19 and TRBJ2-1; 7 bases match TRBD1. There are 15 residues in the CDR3. Germline trimming cut 6 bases from V and 8 bases from J; bases unmatched to any gene: 13. The V gene's germline CDR1 is LNHDA and CDR2 SQIVND (reference sequence). The CDR3 is CASSPRGKRVDEQFF. CDR3 nucleotide sequence: TGTGCCAGTAGCCCCAGGGGGAAGAGGGTCGATGAGCAGTTCTTC.

The rearrangement links TRBV20-1 to TRBJ2-3; no clear D. The CDR3 is made up of 16 amino acids. Deletions cut 3 bases from V and 0 bases from J, with 16 bases between. Germline values: CDR1 DFQATT, CDR2 SNEGSKA (reference sequence). CDR3 nucleotides: TGCAGTGCTAGTCTGCGGATGGAAACTAGCACAGATACGCAGTATTTT. Protein sequence: CSASLRMETSTDTQYF.

The chain employs TRBV10-3 and TRBJ1-6, with a weak D call TRBD1 (6 bases). Between the trimmed V and J ends, which lost 2 bases and 10 bases, there was a span of 15 bases. From germline, CDR1 is ENHRY and CDR2 SYGVKD. The CDR3 sequence is 15 residues long. The chain's CDR3 is CAISEGTIGVSPLHF. In DNA, the CDR3 is TGTGCCATCAGTGAGGGGACAATAGGGGTATCACCCCTCCACTTT.

The chain uses TRBV5-6 and TRBJ2-1; possibly TRBD1 for D (6 bases). Trimming pared 2 bases from V and 5 bases from J, leaving 11 bases between. Germline loops: CDR1 SGHDT, CDR2 YYEEEE. CDR3 length: 14 amino acids. The CDR3 is CASSFGTKNNEQFF. The CDR3 coding sequence is TGTGCCAGCAGCTTCGGGACAAAAAACAATGAGCAGTTCTTC.

The rearrangement joins TRBV4-2 to TRBJ1-2, with no clear D. Trimming cost V 1 base and J 5 bases, with 8 bases left between them. The length of the CDR3 is 13 residues. The germline V gene has CDR1 LGHNA and CDR2 YNFKEQ. The CDR3 bases are TGTGCCAGCAGCCAAGTACTTGCTTATGGCTACACCTTC. Protein sequence: CASSQVLAYGYTF.

This chain connects TRBV11-2 to TRBJ2-1, with D uncertain. Germline V gene sequence: CDR1 SGHAT, CDR2 FQNNGV. This CDR3 contains 12 residues. The V end was cut by 5 bases, the J end by 8 bases, with 10 bases between. The CDR3 region has the DNA TGTGCCAGCAGCCTGCGAGGCTATGAGCAGTTCTTC. Encoded protein: CASSLRGYEQFF.

This clone turned up a few times. The V gene is TRBV4-2, the J gene TRBJ2-7; 14 bases are a match to TRBD2. Losses at the gene ends were 0 bases for V and 4 bases for J; bases not matched to a gene: 2. This CDR3 comprises 16 residues. Germline loops: CDR1 LGHNA, CDR2 YNFKEQ. The CDR3 sequence: CASSQDGLAGGYEQYF. Here the CDR3 DNA reads TGTGCCAGCAGCCAAGATGGACTAGCGGGAGGTTACGAGCAGTACTTC.

The chain carries TRBV4-2 and TRBJ2-3; 7 positions match TRBD2. From germline, CDR1 is LGHNA and CDR2 YNFKEQ. J was trimmed by 2 bases and V by 0 bases; bases with no gene match: 8. This CDR3 spans 17 amino acids. The chain's CDR3 is CASSQDPRGSATDTQYF. In DNA form, the CDR3 reads TGTGCCAGCAGCCAAGATCCACGCGGGAGCGCCACAGATACGCAGTATTTT.

Worth noting for this clone: The junction differs from germline at one of its ends, possibly a read error. The V and J genes are TRBV7-8 and TRBJ2-7, with 11 bases identical to TRBD1. The CDR3 is 14 residues long. Per the germline V gene, CDR1 is SGHVS and CDR2 is FQNEAQ. CDR3 nucleotides: TGTACCAGCAGCCCGGACAGGGGGCCCTACGAGCAGTACTTC. This encodes CTSSPDRGPYEQYF.

V usage is TRBV2 and J usage is TRBJ1-5; 7 nucleotides agree with TRBD1. V shed 6 bases, J shed 0 bases, and the junction held 5 bases outside the gene matches. The CDR3 is made up of 15 amino acids. From germline, CDR1 is SNHLY and CDR2 FYNNEI. The CDR3 bases are TGTGCCAGCAGCTCGACAGGGCGTAGCAATCAGCCCCAGCATTTT. Translating it yields CASSSTGRSNQPQHF.

The rearrangement joins TRBV4-1 to TRBJ1-1; D is perhaps TRBD1 (5 bases). Deletions cut 4 bases from V and 0 bases from J, with 27 bases between. The CDR3 consists of 20 residues. Per germline, CDR1 MGHRA and CDR2 YSYEKL. This chain's CDR3 is CASSLRERGTPTDLNTEAFF. The CDR3 DNA reads as TGCGCCAGCAGCCTACGAGAACGGGGGACGCCAACTGATCTGAACACTGAAGCTTTCTTT.

The CDR3 reads CASSLGTGTTFEQYV. CDR3 sequence (DNA): TGCGCCAGCAGCTTGGGAACCGGGACTACCTTCGAGCAGTACGTC. This chain links TRBV5-1 with TRBJ2-7, with 7 bases aligning to TRBD2. J gave up 6 bases and V 0 bases, and 9 bases lay outside the gene matches. CDR1 is SGHRS and CDR2 is YFSETQ in the germline V gene. The CDR3 has 15 amino acids.